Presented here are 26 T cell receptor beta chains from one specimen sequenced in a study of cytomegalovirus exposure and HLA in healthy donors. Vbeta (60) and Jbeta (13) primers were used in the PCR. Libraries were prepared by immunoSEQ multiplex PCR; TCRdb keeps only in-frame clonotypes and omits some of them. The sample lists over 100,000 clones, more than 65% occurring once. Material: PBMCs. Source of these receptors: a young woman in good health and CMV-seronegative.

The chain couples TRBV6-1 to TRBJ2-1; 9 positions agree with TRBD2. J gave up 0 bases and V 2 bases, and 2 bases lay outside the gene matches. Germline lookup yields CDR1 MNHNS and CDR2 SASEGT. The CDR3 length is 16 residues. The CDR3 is CASSESSGSSYNEQFF. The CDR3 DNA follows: TGTGCCAGCAGTGAAAGTAGCGGGAGCTCCTACAATGAGCAGTTCTTC.

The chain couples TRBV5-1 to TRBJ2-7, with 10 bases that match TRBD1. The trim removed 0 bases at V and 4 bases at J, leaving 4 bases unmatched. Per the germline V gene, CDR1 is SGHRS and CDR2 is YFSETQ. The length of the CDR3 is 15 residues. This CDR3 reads CASSLGQGASYEQYF. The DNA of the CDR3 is TGCGCCAGCAGCTTGGGACAGGGGGCTTCATACGAGCAGTACTTC.

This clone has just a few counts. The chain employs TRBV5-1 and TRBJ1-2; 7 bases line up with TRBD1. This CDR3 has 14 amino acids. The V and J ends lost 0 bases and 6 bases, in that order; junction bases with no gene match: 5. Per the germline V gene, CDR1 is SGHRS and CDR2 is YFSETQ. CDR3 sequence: CASSLGSGGNGYTF. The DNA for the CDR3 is TGCGCCAGCAGCTTGGGCTCAGGGGGTAATGGCTACACCTTC.

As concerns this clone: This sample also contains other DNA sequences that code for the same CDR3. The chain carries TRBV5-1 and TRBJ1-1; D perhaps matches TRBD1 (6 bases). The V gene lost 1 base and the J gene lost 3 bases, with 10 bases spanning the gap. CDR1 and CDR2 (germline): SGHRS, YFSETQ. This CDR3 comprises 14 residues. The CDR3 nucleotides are TGCGCCAGCAGCTTGAGCCCAGGGGACACTGAAGCTTTCTTT. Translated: CASSLSPGDTEAFF.

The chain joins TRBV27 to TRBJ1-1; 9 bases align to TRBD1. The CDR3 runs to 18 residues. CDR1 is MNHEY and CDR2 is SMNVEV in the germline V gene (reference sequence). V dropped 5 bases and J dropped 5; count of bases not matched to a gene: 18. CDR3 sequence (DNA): TGTGCCAGCAGTCCCCTCGGGGACAGGGCAAAAAGGGGGACTGAAGCTTTCTTT. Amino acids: CASSPLGDRAKRGTEAFF.

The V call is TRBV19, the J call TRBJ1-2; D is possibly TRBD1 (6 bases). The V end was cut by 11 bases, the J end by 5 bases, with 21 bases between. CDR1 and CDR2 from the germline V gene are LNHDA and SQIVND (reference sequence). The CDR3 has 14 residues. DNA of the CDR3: TGTGCCTCAAGTGGGGGCCGGAGAAATTATGGCTACACCTTC. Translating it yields CASSGGRRNYGYTF.

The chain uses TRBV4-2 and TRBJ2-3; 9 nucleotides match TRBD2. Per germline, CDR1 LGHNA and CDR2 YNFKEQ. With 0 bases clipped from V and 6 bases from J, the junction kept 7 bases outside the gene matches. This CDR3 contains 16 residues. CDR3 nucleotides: TGTGCCAGCAGCCAAGATGCTGCGGGAGGGGGTGATACGCAGTATTTT. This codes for CASSQDAAGGGDTQYF.

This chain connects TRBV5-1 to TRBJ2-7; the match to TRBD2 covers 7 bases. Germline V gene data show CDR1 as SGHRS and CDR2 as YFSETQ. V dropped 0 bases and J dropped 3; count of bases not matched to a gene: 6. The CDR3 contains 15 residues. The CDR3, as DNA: TGCGCCAGCAGCTTGGAACCGGGAGGCGGCTACGAGCAGTACTTC. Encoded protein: CASSLEPGGGYEQYF.

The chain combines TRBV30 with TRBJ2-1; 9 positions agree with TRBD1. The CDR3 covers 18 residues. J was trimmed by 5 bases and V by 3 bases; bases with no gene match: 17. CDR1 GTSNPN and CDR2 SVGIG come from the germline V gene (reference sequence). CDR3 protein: CAWSLTLFPGQGNNEQFF. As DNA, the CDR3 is TGTGCCTGGAGCCTCACCCTGTTTCCGGGACAGGGAAACAATGAGCAGTTCTTC.

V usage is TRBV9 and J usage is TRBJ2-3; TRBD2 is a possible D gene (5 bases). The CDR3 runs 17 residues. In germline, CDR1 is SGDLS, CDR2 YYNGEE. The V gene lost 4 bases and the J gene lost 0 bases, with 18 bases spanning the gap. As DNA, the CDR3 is TGTGCCAGCAGCTCTCTCATGGGGAGTACTAGCACAGATACGCAGTATTTT. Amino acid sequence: CASSSLMGSTSTDTQYF.

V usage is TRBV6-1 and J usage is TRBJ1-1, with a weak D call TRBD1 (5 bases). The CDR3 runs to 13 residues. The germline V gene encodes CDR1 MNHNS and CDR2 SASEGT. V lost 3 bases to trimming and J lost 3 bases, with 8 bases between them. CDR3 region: CASSDQGHTEAFF. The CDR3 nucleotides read TGTGCCAGCAGTGACCAGGGCCACACTGAAGCTTTCTTT.

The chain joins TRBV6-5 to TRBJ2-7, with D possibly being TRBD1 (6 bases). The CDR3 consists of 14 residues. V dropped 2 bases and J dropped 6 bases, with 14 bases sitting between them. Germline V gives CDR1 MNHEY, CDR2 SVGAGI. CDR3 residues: CASSYATPGAEQYF. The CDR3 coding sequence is TGTGCCAGCAGTTACGCTACTCCAGGGGCCGAGCAGTACTTC.

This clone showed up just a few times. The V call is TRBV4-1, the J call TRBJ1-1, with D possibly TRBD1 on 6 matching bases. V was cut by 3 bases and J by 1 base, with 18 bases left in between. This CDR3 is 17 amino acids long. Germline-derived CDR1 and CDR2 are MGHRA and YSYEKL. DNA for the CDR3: TGCGCCAGCAGCCATGATGGGACAATAAGAAGGAACACTGAAGCTTTCTTT. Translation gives CASSHDGTIRRNTEAFF.

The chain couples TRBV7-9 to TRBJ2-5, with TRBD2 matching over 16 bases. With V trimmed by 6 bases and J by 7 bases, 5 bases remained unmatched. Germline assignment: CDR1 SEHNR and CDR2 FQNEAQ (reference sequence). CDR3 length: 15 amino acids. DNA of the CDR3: TGTGCCAGCAGTCGGGGGACTAGCGGGGGGGGGACCCAGTACTTC. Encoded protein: CASSRGTSGGGTQYF.

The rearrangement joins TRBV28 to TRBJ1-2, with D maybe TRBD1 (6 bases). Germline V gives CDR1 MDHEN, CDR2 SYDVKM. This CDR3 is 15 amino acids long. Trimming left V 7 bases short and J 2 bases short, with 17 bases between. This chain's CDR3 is CASIKQGVGNYGYTF. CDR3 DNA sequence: TGTGCCAGCATCAAACAGGGAGTGGGAAACTATGGCTACACCTTC.

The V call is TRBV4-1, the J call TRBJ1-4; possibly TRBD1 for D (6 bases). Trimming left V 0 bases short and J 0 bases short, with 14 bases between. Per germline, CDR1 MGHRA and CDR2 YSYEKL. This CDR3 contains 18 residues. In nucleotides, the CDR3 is TGCGCCAGCAGCCAAGAACGTCGTAGACAGGCAACTAATGAAAAACTGTTTTTT. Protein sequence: CASSQERRRQATNEKLFF.

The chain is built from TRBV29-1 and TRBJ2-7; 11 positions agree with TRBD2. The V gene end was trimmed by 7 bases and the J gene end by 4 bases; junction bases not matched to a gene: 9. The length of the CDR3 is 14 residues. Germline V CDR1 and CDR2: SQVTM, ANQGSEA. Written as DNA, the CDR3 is TGCAGCGGGGGGACTAGCGGTGGAAGTTACGAGCAGTACTTC. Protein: CSGGTSGGSYEQYF.

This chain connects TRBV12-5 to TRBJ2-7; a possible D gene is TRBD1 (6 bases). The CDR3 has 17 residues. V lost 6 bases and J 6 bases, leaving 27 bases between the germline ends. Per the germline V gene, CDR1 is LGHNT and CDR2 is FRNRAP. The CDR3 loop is CASGKRRVGAPDLEQYF. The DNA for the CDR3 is TGTGCTAGTGGCAAACGGCGTGTGGGGGCCCCCGACCTCGAGCAGTACTTC.

The CDR3 nucleotides read TGTGCCACCAGCAGAGTAACAGGGAATTTGGGGAACACTGAAGCTTTCTTT. Amino acid sequence: CATSRVTGNLGNTEAFF. The chain is built from TRBV15 and TRBJ1-1; tentative D call: TRBD1 (6 bases). Germline V CDR1 and CDR2: LNHNV, YYDKDF (reference sequence). This CDR3 has 17 residues. V was clipped by 1 base and J by 1 base, with 16 bases between them.

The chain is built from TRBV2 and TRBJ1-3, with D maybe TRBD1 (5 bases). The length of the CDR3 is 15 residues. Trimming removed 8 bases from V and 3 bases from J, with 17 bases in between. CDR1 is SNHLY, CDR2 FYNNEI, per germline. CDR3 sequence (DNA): TGTGCCAGCGGACCATTGCTTCAGGGTGGAAACACCATATATTTT. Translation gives CASGPLLQGGNTIYF.

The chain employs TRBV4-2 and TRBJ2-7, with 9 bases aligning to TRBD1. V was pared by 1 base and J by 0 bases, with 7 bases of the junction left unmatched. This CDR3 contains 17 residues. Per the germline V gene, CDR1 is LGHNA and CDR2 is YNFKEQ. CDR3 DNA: TGTGCCAGCAGCCAAGTGTCTACAGGGGGCTTCTCCTACGAGCAGTACTTC. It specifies CASSQVSTGGFSYEQYF.

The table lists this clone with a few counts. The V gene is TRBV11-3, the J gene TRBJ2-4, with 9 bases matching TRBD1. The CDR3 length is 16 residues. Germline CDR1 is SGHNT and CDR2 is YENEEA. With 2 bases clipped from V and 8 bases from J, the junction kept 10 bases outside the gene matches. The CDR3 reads CASSLTSDRGRYIQYF. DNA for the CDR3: TGTGCCAGCAGCTTAACCTCGGACAGGGGTCGATACATTCAGTACTTC.

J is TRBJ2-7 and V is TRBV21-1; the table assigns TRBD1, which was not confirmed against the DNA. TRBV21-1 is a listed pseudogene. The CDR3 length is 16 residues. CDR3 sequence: CASSKFTDREAYEQYF. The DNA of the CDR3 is TGTGCCAGCAGCAAATTCACGGACAGGGAGGCCTACGAGCAGTACTTC.

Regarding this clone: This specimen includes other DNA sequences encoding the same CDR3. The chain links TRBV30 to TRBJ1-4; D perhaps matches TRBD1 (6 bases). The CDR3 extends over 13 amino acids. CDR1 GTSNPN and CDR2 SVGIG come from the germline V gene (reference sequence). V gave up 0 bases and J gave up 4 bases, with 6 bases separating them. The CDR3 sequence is CAWSVQGNEKLFF. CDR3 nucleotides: TGTGCCTGGAGTGTACAGGGTAATGAAAAACTGTTTTTT.

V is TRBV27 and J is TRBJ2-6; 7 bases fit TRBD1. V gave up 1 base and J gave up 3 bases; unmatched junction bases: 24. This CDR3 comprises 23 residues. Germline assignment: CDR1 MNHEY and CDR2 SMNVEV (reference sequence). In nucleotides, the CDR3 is TGTGCCAGCAGTTTATGGCCACCTCCCTTCGACAGGGAAGCAACCTATGGGGCCAACGTCCTGACTTTC. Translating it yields CASSLWPPPFDREATYGANVLTF. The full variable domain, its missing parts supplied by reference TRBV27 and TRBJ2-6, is EAQVTQNPRYLITVTGKKLTVTCSQNMNHEYMSWYRQDPGLGLRQIYYSMNVEVTDKGDVPEGYKVSRKEKRNFPLILESPSPNQTSLYFCASSLWPPPFDREATYGANVLTFGAGSRLTVL.

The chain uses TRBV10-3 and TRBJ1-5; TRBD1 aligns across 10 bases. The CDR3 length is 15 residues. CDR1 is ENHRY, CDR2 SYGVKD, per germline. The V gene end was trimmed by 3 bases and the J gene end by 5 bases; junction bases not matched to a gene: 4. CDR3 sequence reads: CAISDSDRGYQPQHF. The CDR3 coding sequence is TGTGCCATCAGTGACTCGGACAGGGGGTATCAGCCCCAGCATTTT.